The present T cell receptor (beta chain) was sequenced within a study of cytomegalovirus exposure and HLA in healthy donors (dated by TCRdb to about 2017). For the study in its entirety: An earlier analysis of about 530 of the donors reported about 280 Gb of sequence data and around 120 million unique TCR beta sequences obtained from around 190 million T cells. An early release covering about 600 HLA-typed donors comprised roughly 300 gigabases of sequencing data and around 80 million unique TCR sequences. Of the roughly 390 genotyped donors, approximately 81% were placed in the genetic ancestry cluster associated with self-reported Caucasian donors. The aim of the study was to test whether cataloging public T cell receptors could identify signatures of past pathogen exposure. The study profiled the T cell repertoires of 500 to 800 subjects by immunosequencing and related them to cytomegalovirus serostatus. In addition to the first cohort of 666 subjects, a separate validation cohort of over 90 different subjects was used. To predict cytomegalovirus infection status, the study brought together high-throughput TCR immunosequencing, statistical association of individual TCRs with disease status, and machine learning. A later analysis re-analyzed previously published TCR beta repertoires from roughly 600 donors and added high-resolution HLA genotyping to study TCR occurrence patterns. Rather than drawing on any new phenotypic data, the later analysis identified candidate immune exposures from TCR beta sequences and the way those sequences occurred across donors. An earlier analysis of 500 to 650 of the donors applied high-throughput TCR beta sequencing to assess whether each TCR beta V gene segment acted as functional or pseudogenic. Donor age, sex, ethnicity and CMV serostatus were collected together with the repertoire data. A later genetic analysis used genome-wide SNP genotypes for about 65% of the roughly 700 donors, treating that subset as a discovery cohort. All discovery cohort repertoires had been generated on a single sequencing platform. Class I and class II HLA loci were covered by the typing at four-digit resolution. The number of typed donors differed by locus: roughly 629-640 for A, B, C, DRB1 and DQB1; some 500 for DQA1; some 610 for DPA1; and 400 to 480 for DPB1. Because of strong linkage in the cohort, roughly five DR-DQ haplotypes were treated as single units for association and clustering. On average, over 200,000 unique TCR beta nucleotide sequences were sequenced per donor among about 400 genotyped donors of the cohort, with roughly a sixth of those sequences being non-productive. The paper as a whole reports these results and caveats: The only immune exposure information available for the cohort was CMV serostatus. In an earlier analysis of 587 of the donors, most TCR beta V segments appeared in productive rearrangements about 90% or about 30% of the time, broadly matching IMGT annotations. Because HLA typing was missing for some donors at each locus, association tests included only the typed subset. A later analysis found that TCR association rates varied across HLA loci, with DRB1 alleles showing the most associated TCRs and HLA-C alleles the fewest. According to a later analysis, parvovirus B19, influenza, CMV and Epstein-Barr virus appeared linked to several top co-occurrence clusters. A later genetic analysis reported fewer N-insertions in productive TCRs among donors in an Asian-associated ancestry cluster than the roughly 700-donor mean. Sequencing depth was assumed to be roughly uniform across donors in the presence/absence analyses, though that assumption may not hold. A further reported finding was that TCR beta sequences accurately predicted the HLA-A and HLA-B alleles for most subjects in the first cohort. In both the original and validation cohorts, the classifier was reported to diagnose cytomegalovirus status with high specificity and sensitivity. Specific HLA alleles were associated with 15,000 to 20,000 TCR beta sequences at a false discovery rate of 0.05 in a later analysis. This cohort had only TCR beta chains sequenced, and the lack of alpha or paired-chain data limited which features could be detected. The earlier analysis of approximately 560 of the donors excluded approximately 15 rarely observed V segments, including chromosome 9 orphons, because counts were too low. A later analysis found that most CMV-associated TCR beta chains appeared HLA-restricted, with HLA associations seemingly driven largely by CMV exposure. When HLA alleles, especially DR and DQ, strongly co-occurred, TCR associations were difficult to assign to individual alleles. Most TCR sequences were observed very rarely across donors, whereas some public TCRs were present in many individuals. Linkage disequilibrium might explain the correlated functional status among segregating V segments, but an unknown experimental factor could not be ruled out. A later genetic analysis associated a missense DCLRE1C variant with V-gene and J-gene trimming of TCR beta chains, and an independent cohort replicated the association. The study listed 164 TCR beta chains as associated with cytomegalovirus. In vitro tests confirmed that a few of the cytomegalovirus-associated TCR beta chains recognize cytomegalovirus antigens. Because the 87-base-pair reads could not distinguish some IMGT-functional V segments, including TRBV6-2 and TRBV6-3, those segments were excluded. It was suggested by the authors that the approach could potentially be generalized to other disease states and immunological phenotypes. A cluster of highly shared sequence variants was judged likely to represent a technical artifact of the sequencing pipeline. Compared with equally common non-associated chains, HLA-associated TCR beta chains in a later analysis were more clonally expanded and had lower generation probabilities.

In total, more than 500 healthy bone marrow donors made up the cohort. Cohort members were all nominally healthy when sampled, although unrecorded immune exposures were likely present. The donor was CMV seronegative and belonged to the group of over 350 seronegative cohort members. Each donor provided a peripheral blood sample, and peripheral blood mononuclear cells were used for TCR beta sequencing. The Qiagen DNeasy Blood Extraction Kit was used to extract genomic DNA from the blood cell samples. Libraries were made using the immunoSEQ multiplex PCR assay. The multiplex PCR relied on a mix of 60 forward primers for TCR Vbeta segments and 13 reverse primers for TCR Jbeta segments. Amplification of the CDR3 region of rearranged TCR beta genes was performed with a multiplex PCR assay on genomic DNA. The Illumina HiSeq System was used to sequence the amplified TCR beta libraries as 87-base-pair reads. Under the source paper's analysis protocol: In a later analysis, some 80 million unique TCR beta chains were counted across the 500 to 700 repertoires, and roughly 11 million of these chains were shared by at least two donors. To remove PCR and sequencing errors, raw reads were error-corrected and collapsed into unique sequences using a nearest-neighbor algorithm that merged closely related sequences. To assign V, D and J gene segments, CDR3 sequences were aligned to IMGT reference sequences. For a sequence to be retained, a match of at least six nucleotides to both a V gene segment and a J gene segment was required. Rearrangements were called productive when the CDR3 lacked stop codons and stayed in frame with V and J; all others were non-productive. CDR3 was defined by IMGT convention, running from the second conserved V-encoded cysteine to the conserved J-encoded phenylalanine. The earlier analysis of some 600 of the donors excluded sequences that lacked an unambiguous match to a single V gene segment. An earlier analysis of almost 600 of the donors classified V segments as functional when productive rearrangements were above 56.7% and as segregating when the standard deviation between donors was above 5%. A statistical classification framework was built for diagnosing cytomegalovirus status from the catalog of TCR beta chain sequences. In a later analysis, TCR nucleotide sequences were compared against IMGT/GENE-DB human TR gene sequences so that V and J genes could be assigned. In a later analysis, CDR3 sequences and most-parsimonious VDJ recombination scenarios were assigned using the TCRdist pipeline. In a later analysis, each TCR beta chain was defined by its CDR3 amino acid sequence together with its V-gene family, and reads lacking a unique V-gene family were excluded. To address suspected cross-contamination and a sequencing artifact, a later analysis removed roughly 580 highly shared, low-generation-probability nucleotide sequences. For each public chain, a later analysis derived a clonal expansion index from normalized ranks of inferred template counts within each repertoire. A later analysis computed generation probabilities with a VDJ recombination model fitted to out-of-frame rearrangements, and checked the results against IGoR. Hypergeometric tests were used in a later analysis to score TCR-TCR, TCR-HLA and TCR-CMV co-occurrence, with a repertoire-size bias correction applied to the TCR pairs. A later analysis estimated false discovery rates by permuting HLA or CMV assignments 20 times. In a later analysis, co-occurring TCRs were grouped using DBSCAN, with TCRdist sequence similarity added in when clustering inside HLA-allele-positive subsets. Co-occurrence clustering excluded repertoires with fewer than 30,000 or more than 120,000 public chains, plus five with anomalous nucleotide sharing. The table was pulled from immuneACCESS by TCRdb, which kept in-frame rearrangements only. Such tables lose some clones; where checked, under half of the loss comes from unresolved V genes, and the rest has no known cause. V, J and clone size are those of that table, while D and trimming were read from the DNA. Across this sample there are under 200,000 clones, with approximately 59% seen only once. The top ten constitute 2.5% to 3% of the sample.

Concerning this clone: The antigen it recognizes is unknown. Per-base qualities were not stored, and no clone one base away is much larger.

V loses 0 bases at its end and J loses 8 bases; junction bases beyond the gene matches: 10. Reading from cysteine to phenylalanine, the CDR3 counts 16 amino acids. Only the CDR3 DNA is retained, 48 bases long and in frame from the first base. Based on the germline V gene, the CDR1 and CDR2 sequences are MGHRA and YSYEKL. The rearrangement combines TRBV4-1 with TRBJ1-5; 7 bases in the middle match TRBD1. This sequence originates from a man between 35 and 55 years old in good health and CMV-seronegative. The material sequenced was PBMCs. The CDR3 protein is CASSQDPTGPAKPQHF. The nucleotides read TGCGCCAGCAGCCAAGATCCGACAGGGCCTGCGAAGCCCCAGCATTTT.